The rows below give T cell receptor beta chains drawn from one sample of a study of blood T cell repertoires in COVID-19. Generated by immunoSEQ multiplex PCR, the TCRdb table keeps only in-frame clones and is missing some. The profile covers about 210,000 clones, with roughly 88% appearing a single time and 1.5% taken by the ten largest. Sequenced: peripheral blood. The receptor set was obtained from a man between 18 and 29 years old with active or convalescent COVID-19. CDR3s include the opening cysteine and the closing phenylalanine or tryptophan. Each record gives: CDR3 DNA, CDR3 protein, J gene, clone size, D gene, V gene. The D gene is left open where the match is weak. Only part of the rows carry a size: once, few, many, or a class if the clone is expanded.

cdr3_nt: TGTGCCAGCAGCTCGCTTCGTACAATCTCCTACAATGAGCAGTTCTTC
cdr3_aa: CASSSLRTISYNEQFF
j_call: TRBJ2-1
clone_size: NA
d_call: NA
v_call: TRBV11-2

cdr3_nt: TGTGCCAGCAGTCCGGGACTAGCGGGAGGGGGGACCCAGTACTTC
cdr3_aa: CASSPGLAGGGTQYF
j_call: TRBJ2-5
clone_size: NA
d_call: TRBD2
v_call: TRBV28

cdr3_nt: TGCGCCAGCAGCTTGTCGAGCTCCTATAATTCACCCCTCCACTTT
cdr3_aa: CASSLSSSYNSPLHF
j_call: TRBJ1-6
clone_size: NA
d_call: NA
v_call: TRBV5-1

cdr3_nt: TGTGCCAGCAGTTCGCGGTATCAGCCCCAGCATTTT
cdr3_aa: CASSSRYQPQHF
j_call: TRBJ1-5
clone_size: once
d_call: NA
v_call: TRBV12-3/TRBV12-4

cdr3_nt: TGTGCCAGCTCACCACCCGGGGGATACAATGAGCAGTTCTTC
cdr3_aa: CASSPPGGYNEQFF
j_call: TRBJ2-1
clone_size: NA
d_call: NA
v_call: TRBV18

cdr3_nt: TGTGCCAGCAGTTATGGAGGGTTCTCTGGAAACACCATATATTTT
cdr3_aa: CASSYGGFSGNTIYF
j_call: TRBJ1-3
clone_size: NA
d_call: NA
v_call: TRBV6-5

cdr3_nt: TGCGCCAGCAGCTTAGGGACTAACAATGAGCAGTTCTTC
cdr3_aa: CASSLGTNNEQFF
j_call: TRBJ2-1
clone_size: NA
d_call: TRBD2
v_call: TRBV5-1

cdr3_nt: TGCGCCAGCAGACTCGCAGAGCTAGCGGGAGGGCGGAGCTCCTACGAGCAGTACTTC
cdr3_aa: CASRLAELAGGRSSYEQYF
j_call: TRBJ2-7
clone_size: few
d_call: TRBD2
v_call: TRBV5-1

cdr3_nt: TGTGCCAGCAGCCCCCGGTGGACAGGGATTACCTACGAGCAGTACTTC
cdr3_aa: CASSPRWTGITYEQYF
j_call: TRBJ2-7
clone_size: NA
d_call: TRBD1
v_call: TRBV7-2

cdr3_nt: TGTGCCAGCACTGGCCCCATCGGGGCTTTCTTT
cdr3_aa: CASTGPIGAFF
j_call: TRBJ1-1
clone_size: few
d_call: NA
v_call: TRBV6-5

cdr3_nt: TGTGCCAGCAGTTACTCGAAATCTAGCGGACTCTTTAGGGGGCAGTATTTT
cdr3_aa: CASSYSKSSGLFRGQYF
j_call: TRBJ2-3
clone_size: NA
d_call: TRBD2
v_call: TRBV6-2/TRBV6-3

cdr3_nt: TGTGCCATCAGTGCCGACAGTTCCCCTTCCTATGGCTACACCTTC
cdr3_aa: CAISADSSPSYGYTF
j_call: TRBJ1-2
clone_size: NA
d_call: NA
v_call: TRBV10-3

cdr3_nt: TGTGCCAGTACCCCGCCGGCTAGCGGGAGGTACAACAATGAGCAGTTCTTC
cdr3_aa: CASTPPASGRYNNEQFF
j_call: TRBJ2-1
clone_size: NA
d_call: TRBD2
v_call: TRBV19

cdr3_nt: TGTGCCAGCAGCTTAACGACTAGCGGGACCGGCACAGATACGCAGTATTTT
cdr3_aa: CASSLTTSGTGTDTQYF
j_call: TRBJ2-3
clone_size: NA
d_call: TRBD2
v_call: TRBV7-2

cdr3_nt: TGTGCCAGCGACAACCTCAGGGGGCGCGTCCCCCCCTCACCCCTCCACTTT
cdr3_aa: CASDNLRGRVPPSPLHF
j_call: TRBJ1-6
clone_size: NA
d_call: TRBD1
v_call: TRBV7-8

cdr3_nt: TGTGCCAGCAGCCTTGGCGGGGGAGGGGGGCTGAACACTGAAGCTTTCTTT
cdr3_aa: CASSLGGGGGLNTEAFF
j_call: TRBJ1-1
clone_size: once
d_call: NA
v_call: TRBV5-5

cdr3_nt: TGTGCCAGCAGTTTATCTAGGACAGGGAGTGAGACCCAGTACTTC
cdr3_aa: CASSLSRTGSETQYF
j_call: TRBJ2-5
clone_size: NA
d_call: TRBD1
v_call: TRBV28

cdr3_nt: TGTGCCAGCAGCTTAGCCCAGGGAAACTATAATTCACCCCTCCACTTT
cdr3_aa: CASSLAQGNYNSPLHF
j_call: TRBJ1-6
clone_size: NA
d_call: NA
v_call: TRBV7-2

cdr3_nt: TGTGCCAGCAGTTACGGGACTCTAAACTATGGCTACACCTTC
cdr3_aa: CASSYGTLNYGYTF
j_call: TRBJ1-2
clone_size: NA
d_call: NA
v_call: TRBV6-5

cdr3_nt: TGTGCCAGCAGTCCCCTAGGACAGGGTCCGTACGAGCAGTACTTC
cdr3_aa: CASSPLGQGPYEQYF
j_call: TRBJ2-7
clone_size: NA
d_call: TRBD1
v_call: TRBV6-2/TRBV6-3

cdr3_nt: TGTGCCAGTAAAACCCAGGGGGCGGAAGGCTACACCTTC
cdr3_aa: CASKTQGAEGYTF
j_call: TRBJ1-2
clone_size: once
d_call: TRBD1
v_call: TRBV19

cdr3_nt: TGTGCCAGCCAGCGGGAGTCATCAGATACGCAGTATTTT
cdr3_aa: CASQRESSDTQYF
j_call: TRBJ2-3
clone_size: NA
d_call: TRBD2
v_call: TRBV12-3/TRBV12-4

cdr3_nt: TGTGCCAGCAGCCCATTCAGGGCGATTGACTACGAGCAGTACTTC
cdr3_aa: CASSPFRAIDYEQYF
j_call: TRBJ2-7
clone_size: NA
d_call: NA
v_call: TRBV7-9

cdr3_nt: TGTGCCAGCAGCGTGGCGCAGGGATCCTACACCATATATTTT
cdr3_aa: CASSVAQGSYTIYF
j_call: TRBJ1-3
clone_size: NA
d_call: NA
v_call: TRBV5-5

cdr3_nt: TGTGCCAGCACTCAGGGGGGCCCCCTCCACTTT
cdr3_aa: CASTQGGPLHF
j_call: TRBJ1-6
clone_size: NA
d_call: TRBD1
v_call: TRBV2

cdr3_nt: TGTGCCAGCAGCCCACGGGACAGGGTCGGCTACACCTTC
cdr3_aa: CASSPRDRVGYTF
j_call: TRBJ1-2
clone_size: NA
d_call: TRBD1
v_call: TRBV27

cdr3_nt: TGTGCTAGTGGTTCCTACCCCGGGACAGCTTACTCCTACGAGCAGTACTTC
cdr3_aa: CASGSYPGTAYSYEQYF
j_call: TRBJ2-7
clone_size: NA
d_call: TRBD1
v_call: TRBV12-5

cdr3_nt: TGTGCCAGCAGTTCGGTCCCAAGGGGGTTTGGCTACACCTTC
cdr3_aa: CASSSVPRGFGYTF
j_call: TRBJ1-2
clone_size: NA
d_call: NA
v_call: TRBV27

cdr3_nt: TGTGCCAGTAGTATTTTCTCGGGAGCACACAATGAGCAGTTCTTC
cdr3_aa: CASSIFSGAHNEQFF
j_call: TRBJ2-1
clone_size: NA
d_call: NA
v_call: TRBV19

cdr3_nt: TGTGCCTGGAGGCGCGTGGGGGGCACTGAAGCTTTCTTT
cdr3_aa: CAWRRVGGTEAFF
j_call: TRBJ1-1
clone_size: NA
d_call: NA
v_call: TRBV30

cdr3_nt: TGTGCCAGCAGCTTAGACCTCTTACGAGGCACCGGGGAGCTGTTTTTT
cdr3_aa: CASSLDLLRGTGELFF
j_call: TRBJ2-2
clone_size: NA
d_call: NA
v_call: TRBV7-6

cdr3_nt: TGTGCCAGTAGTATGGGTAGCGGCTACGAGCAGTACTTC
cdr3_aa: CASSMGSGYEQYF
j_call: TRBJ2-7
clone_size: once
d_call: NA
v_call: TRBV19

cdr3_nt: TGTGCCAGCAGGAACTCGGGGAACACCATATATTTT
cdr3_aa: CASRNSGNTIYF
j_call: TRBJ1-3
clone_size: NA
d_call: NA
v_call: TRBV6-5

cdr3_nt: TGCGCCAGCAGCTTCGACGGGTTGTATGAGCAGTTCTTC
cdr3_aa: CASSFDGLYEQFF
j_call: TRBJ2-1
clone_size: NA
d_call: NA
v_call: TRBV5-1

cdr3_nt: TGTGCCAGCAGCGTAGGCAGTAACTCTGGAAACACCATATATTTT
cdr3_aa: CASSVGSNSGNTIYF
j_call: TRBJ1-3
clone_size: NA
d_call: NA
v_call: TRBV9

cdr3_nt: TGTGCCTGGGAGTCAGGGACTTCTGGCTACACCTTC
cdr3_aa: CAWESGTSGYTF
j_call: TRBJ1-2
clone_size: few
d_call: NA
v_call: TRBV30

cdr3_nt: TGTGCCTGGAGTGTATCCAGGGGCGGCGAAAAACTGTTTTTT
cdr3_aa: CAWSVSRGGEKLFF
j_call: TRBJ1-4
clone_size: NA
d_call: NA
v_call: TRBV30

cdr3_nt: TGCGCCAGCAGCCAATTTAGCGGATCCTACGAGCAGTACTTC
cdr3_aa: CASSQFSGSYEQYF
j_call: TRBJ2-7
clone_size: NA
d_call: NA
v_call: TRBV5-1

cdr3_nt: TGCGCCAGCAGACAGGCCGGCCAGGGTAATGGAAACATTCAGTACTTC
cdr3_aa: CASRQAGQGNGNIQYF
j_call: TRBJ2-4
clone_size: NA
d_call: NA
v_call: TRBV10-2

cdr3_nt: TGTGCCAGCAGCTTGGCGGGAGACGAGCAGTACTTC
cdr3_aa: CASSLAGDEQYF
j_call: TRBJ2-7
clone_size: NA
d_call: TRBD2
v_call: TRBV7-9

cdr3_nt: TGTGCCAGCAGCCGAGGACAGGGGGCCTACGAGCAGTACTTC
cdr3_aa: CASSRGQGAYEQYF
j_call: TRBJ2-7
clone_size: NA
d_call: TRBD1
v_call: TRBV4-2

cdr3_nt: TGTGCCAGCAGCTTTATACAAGAGACCCAGTACTTC
cdr3_aa: CASSFIQETQYF
j_call: TRBJ2-5
clone_size: NA
d_call: NA
v_call: TRBV11-2

cdr3_nt: TGTGCCACCCAGGGTCATAATTCCTACAATGAGCAGTTCTTC
cdr3_aa: CATQGHNSYNEQFF
j_call: TRBJ2-1
clone_size: NA
d_call: NA
v_call: TRBV19

cdr3_nt: TGTGCCAGCAGTTTTTCGGGACAGGGTGAAGCTTTCTTT
cdr3_aa: CASSFSGQGEAFF
j_call: TRBJ1-1
clone_size: NA
d_call: TRBD1
v_call: TRBV27

cdr3_nt: TGTGCCAGCAGCCCGGACAGCTCTTGGGGGTATGGCTACACCTTC
cdr3_aa: CASSPDSSWGYGYTF
j_call: TRBJ1-2
clone_size: NA
d_call: NA
v_call: TRBV5-5

cdr3_nt: TGTGCCTCGAGGCTAGCCTCCTCCTACGAGCAGTACTTC
cdr3_aa: CASRLASSYEQYF
j_call: TRBJ2-7
clone_size: NA
d_call: NA
v_call: TRBV30

cdr3_nt: TGTGCCAGCAGCTTATCGGACACTTACAATGAGCAGTTCTTC
cdr3_aa: CASSLSDTYNEQFF
j_call: TRBJ2-1
clone_size: NA
d_call: NA
v_call: TRBV7-7

cdr3_nt: TGTGCCAGCTCACCAGCCTTAGCCGGGGAGCTGTTTTTT
cdr3_aa: CASSPALAGELFF
j_call: TRBJ2-2
clone_size: few
d_call: NA
v_call: TRBV18

cdr3_nt: TGTGCCAGCAGCCTACCGAATCAGCCCCAGCATTTT
cdr3_aa: CASSLPNQPQHF
j_call: TRBJ1-5
clone_size: NA
d_call: NA
v_call: TRBV5-4

cdr3_nt: TGTGCCAGCAGTCCGACAGTTCCCGGGGAGCTGTTTTTT
cdr3_aa: CASSPTVPGELFF
j_call: TRBJ2-2
clone_size: NA
d_call: NA
v_call: TRBV14

cdr3_nt: TGTGCCAGCAGCGTAGGTACTAGTGGCTACGAGCAGTACTTC
cdr3_aa: CASSVGTSGYEQYF
j_call: TRBJ2-7
clone_size: few
d_call: NA
v_call: TRBV9

cdr3_nt: TGTGCCAGCACCCTATGGGGGGAGAACACTGAAGCTTTCTTT
cdr3_aa: CASTLWGENTEAFF
j_call: TRBJ1-1
clone_size: NA
d_call: NA
v_call: TRBV27

cdr3_nt: TGTGCCAGCAGCCACCCCGGGGGCAATCAGCCCCAGCATTTT
cdr3_aa: CASSHPGGNQPQHF
j_call: TRBJ1-5
clone_size: NA
d_call: NA
v_call: TRBV7-2